This TCR beta chain stems from a study of blood T cell repertoires in COVID-19. Overall study: Italy, Spain and the United States were the sources of the convalescent and acute COVID-19 samples.

Losses at the gene ends were 4 bases for V and 3 bases for J; bases not matched to a gene: 4. The CDR3 sequence is 15 residues long. The V gene's germline CDR1 is ENHRY and CDR2 SYGVKD. Authors' analysis steps: Amplification with reference gene primers provided the estimates of nucleated cell counts. Profiling relied on immunoSEQ multiplex PCR, and the TCRdb table lists in-frame clones only, not all of them. From that table come the V and J calls and clone size; the DNA was used to work out D and trimming. The table lists around 160,000 clones, roughly four fifths of them singletons. The sample consisted of peripheral blood. This rearrangement joins TRBV10-3 to TRBJ1-5; 9 bases are shared with TRBD1. This TCR came from a human donor with acute or convalescent COVID-19. The donor label of this sample is uncertain. This chain's CDR3 is CAISGGTGINQPQHF. Here the CDR3 DNA reads TGTGCCATCAGTGGGGGGACAGGGATCAATCAGCCCCAGCATTTT.